This T cell receptor (beta chain) was observed in a study of radiotherapy plus CTLA-4 blockade in lung cancer. For the study at large: Disease control reached over 30%, with objective responses in around 20%. Findings and limits, study-wide: Some TCR clones had been derived from tumors. These clones expanded in peripheral blood after radiotherapy plus ipilimumab. The authors reported that early blood T cell clone dynamics, with interferon-beta, best predicted response.

Libraries were prepared by immunoSEQ multiplex PCR; TCRdb keeps only in-frame clonotypes and omits some of them. Among around 59,000 clones listed, over 65% were seen once. This CDR3 is 12 amino acids long. Between the trimmed V and J ends, which lost 5 bases and 7 bases, there was a span of 9 bases. The germline V gene encodes CDR1 MDHEN and CDR2 SYDVKM. Those patients who had chemo-refractory metastatic non-small-cell lung cancer were given focal radiation along with CTLA-4 blockade through ipilimumab. As concerns this clone: Its specificity is unknown.

This chain links TRBV28 with TRBJ1-5; no firm D call. This clonotype was sampled from a human donor with non-small cell lung cancer who had a partial response to radiotherapy plus ipilimumab. The input for sequencing was peripheral blood, taken from a patient treated with radiotherapy plus ipilimumab. CDR3 nucleotides: TGTGCCAGCAGTCTCCAGTCCCAGCCCCAGCATTTT. Its protein is CASSLQSQPQHF.